One sample yielded the 15 T cell receptor beta chains listed below, sequenced in a study of tumor-infiltrating lymphocytes in localized non-small cell lung cancer. This table comes from immunoSEQ multiplex PCR, and its TCRdb copy is limited to in-frame clones, with some not included. The sample records under 6,000 clones, roughly 95% being singletons. Specimen: uninvolved lung tissue not adjacent to the tumor. The source is a human donor with non-small cell lung cancer.

The rearrangement joins TRBV4-1 to TRBJ1-5, with a tentative D call TRBD1 (5 bases). The CDR3 runs to 19 residues. V was pared by 0 bases and J by 0 bases, with 18 bases between. The germline gives CDR1 MGHRA, CDR2 YSYEKL. The CDR3 DNA sequence: TGCGCCAGCAGCCAAGATACAGGAGCGAGCCGTTATAGCAATCAGCCCCAGCATTTT. It encodes CASSQDTGASRYSNQPQHF.

This chain links TRBV5-5 with TRBJ2-5; 9 positions match TRBD1. Looked up from germline, CDR1 is SGHKS and CDR2 is YYEKEE (reference sequence). The CDR3 extends over 14 amino acids. Trimming took 2 bases from V and 5 from J; bases not matched to a gene: 4. CDR3 amino acids: CASSLGTGKETQYF. The CDR3 DNA follows: TGTGCCAGCAGCTTAGGGACAGGGAAGGAGACCCAGTACTTC.

This clone was seen just once. The chain uses TRBV27 and TRBJ2-7; D might be TRBD2 (6 bases). In germline, CDR1 is MNHEY, CDR2 SMNVEV (reference sequence). This CDR3 has 14 amino acids. V was cut by 6 bases and J by 6 bases, with 18 bases left in between. The CDR3 nucleotides read TGTGCCAGCAGATTTAGCGGAAACCCCGGCGAGCAGTACTTC. It codes for CASRFSGNPGEQYF.

This chain's CDR3 is CASRVGQAAPGEQFF. In DNA, the CDR3 is TGTGCCAGCAGGGTAGGACAGGCCGCGCCCGGAGAGCAGTTCTTC. This rearrangement joins TRBV6-5 to TRBJ2-1; 7 bases fit TRBD1. Germline-derived CDR1 and CDR2 are MNHEY and SVGAGI. With 6 bases clipped from V and 10 bases from J, the junction kept 15 bases outside the gene matches. The CDR3 is 15 amino acids.

This CDR3 reads CASSQDLTLNQPQHF. In DNA, the CDR3 is TGTGCCAGCAGCCAAGATCTTACACTGAATCAGCCCCAGCATTTT. V is TRBV4-2 and J is TRBJ1-5, with D unclear. Germline CDR1 LGHNA, CDR2 YNFKEQ. Trimming left V 0 bases short and J 4 bases short, with 10 bases between. The CDR3 has 15 amino acids.

In DNA, the CDR3 is TGTGCCAGCAGTGACCAGGGGGCGATATCACGGGAGCTGTTTTTT. It yields the protein CASSDQGAISRELFF. The rearrangement uses TRBV6-1 and TRBJ2-2; 8 nucleotides align to TRBD1. V was pared by 3 bases and J by 9 bases, with 9 bases of the junction left unmatched. The CDR3 runs 15 residues. Germline-derived CDR1 and CDR2 are MNHNS and SASEGT.

The J gene is TRBJ1-6, the V gene TRBV6-5, with D unclear. Trimming took 2 bases from V and 0 from J, leaving 2 bases between them. There are 14 residues in the CDR3. Germline lookup yields CDR1 MNHEY and CDR2 SVGAGI. The CDR3 protein is CASSYSSYNSPLHF. The CDR3 nucleotides read TGTGCCAGCAGTTACAGCTCCTATAATTCACCCCTCCACTTT.

This clone was recorded only once. The chain combines TRBV9 with TRBJ1-3; TRBD1 aligns across 8 bases. The CDR3 spans 18 residues. J lost 0 bases, V lost 3 bases, and 11 bases had no gene match. Germline V gives CDR1 SGDLS, CDR2 YYNGEE. CDR3 DNA sequence: TGTGCCAGCAGCGCCTGGACGACAGGGGACTTCTCTGGAAACACCATATATTTT. Amino acid sequence: CASSAWTTGDFSGNTIYF. Supplemented by reference TRBV9 and TRBJ1-3, the full variable domain reads DSGVTQTPKHLITATGQRVTLRCSPRSGDLSVYWYQQSLDQGLQFLIQYYNGEERAKGNILERFSAQQFPDLHSELNLSSLELGDSALYFCASSAWTTGDFSGNTIYFGEGSWLTVV.

The chain uses TRBV27 and TRBJ2-7, with 7 bases identical to TRBD2. This CDR3 region has 14 residues. V lost 3 bases to trimming and J lost 6 bases; unmatched junction nucleotides: 8. Per germline, CDR1 MNHEY and CDR2 SMNVEV (reference sequence). DNA for the CDR3: TGTGCCAGCAGTTTCTCGGGGACTACGGGCGAGCAGTACTTC. Translating gives CASSFSGTTGEQYF.

The rearrangement joins TRBV5-6 to TRBJ1-6, with a possible D match to TRBD1 (5 bases). The CDR3 consists of 14 residues. V dropped 3 bases and J dropped 9 bases, with 13 bases sitting between them. Germline lookup yields CDR1 SGHDT and CDR2 YYEEEE. Here the CDR3 DNA reads TGTGCCAGCAGCTACCCTAGGGGATCTTCACCCCTCCACTTT. Its translation: CASSYPRGSSPLHF. Filled out from reference TRBV5-6 and TRBJ1-6, the complete variable domain reads DAGVTQSPTHLIKTRGQQVTLRCSPKSGHDTVSWYQQALGQGPQFIFQYYEEEERQRGNFPDRFSGHQFPNYSSELNVNALLLGDSALYLCASSYPRGSSPLHFGNGTRLTVT.

The chain recombines TRBV27 with TRBJ2-5; D unresolved. The germline gives CDR1 MNHEY, CDR2 SMNVEV (reference sequence). V was shortened by 4 bases and J by 2 bases, with 14 bases between the two germline ends. The CDR3 is 15 amino acids. The CDR3 loop reads CASSSGWSTQETQYF. CDR3 nucleotide sequence: TGTGCCAGCAGTTCCGGGTGGTCGACACAAGAGACCCAGTACTTC.

This chain joins TRBV5-4 and TRBJ1-2, with D maybe TRBD1 (6 bases). This CDR3 comprises 13 residues. Germline V lookup: CDR1 SGHNT, CDR2 YYREEE (reference sequence). The ends were cut back, 4 bases at V and 6 bases at J, with 13 bases in the middle. Here the CDR3 DNA reads TGTGCCAGCAGCCGGCAGCAGGGGCATGGCTACACCTTC. It specifies CASSRQQGHGYTF.

The chain carries TRBV6-6 and TRBJ2-7; 7 bases are a match to TRBD1. The V segment lost 8 bases and the J segment 6 bases; nucleotides outside the gene matches: 19. This CDR3 spans 16 amino acids. The V gene's germline CDR1 is MNHNY and CDR2 SVGAGI (reference sequence). CDR3 protein: CASGPQGLTGSFEQYF. Written as DNA, the CDR3 is TGTGCCAGCGGCCCACAGGGGTTAACGGGTTCATTCGAGCAGTACTTC.

The chain is built from TRBV4-3 and TRBJ1-2; D uncertain. Looked up from germline, CDR1 is LGHNA and CDR2 is YSLEER. The CDR3 extends over 18 amino acids. Trimming took off 1 base at V and 8 bases at J, with 26 bases between the two ends. Here the CDR3 DNA reads TGCGCCAGCAGCCAAGGGGCTTCGATGGCGGGATCGGCGTGGGGCTACACCTTC. It encodes CASSQGASMAGSAWGYTF.

V is TRBV27 and J is TRBJ1-1; no clear D gene. The CDR3 consists of 16 residues. Germline lookup yields CDR1 MNHEY and CDR2 SMNVEV (reference sequence). Trimming removed 6 bases at V and 0 bases at J, with 17 bases between. DNA for the CDR3: TGTGCCAGCAGCCAGGATTTCACGAGAATGAACACTGAAGCTTTCTTT. Protein sequence: CASSQDFTRMNTEAFF.